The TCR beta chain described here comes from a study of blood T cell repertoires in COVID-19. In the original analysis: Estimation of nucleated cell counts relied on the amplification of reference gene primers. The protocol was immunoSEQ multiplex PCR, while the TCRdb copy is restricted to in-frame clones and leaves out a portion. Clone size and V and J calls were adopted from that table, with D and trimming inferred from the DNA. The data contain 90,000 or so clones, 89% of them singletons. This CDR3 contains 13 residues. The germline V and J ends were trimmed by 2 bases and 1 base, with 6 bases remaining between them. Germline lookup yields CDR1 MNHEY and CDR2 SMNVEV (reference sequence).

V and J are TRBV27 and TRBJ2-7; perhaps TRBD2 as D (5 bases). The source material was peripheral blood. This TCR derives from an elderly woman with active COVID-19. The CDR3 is CASSLTGSYEQYF. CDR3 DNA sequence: TGTGCCAGCAGTTTAACGGGGTCCTACGAGCAGTACTTC.